The 13 T cell receptor beta chains given below trace back to one sample, sequenced in a study of T-cell reconstitution after alpha-beta-depleted transplantation in children. Using unique molecular identifiers, the investigators prepared the TCRbeta library. TCRdb used MiXCR to reprocess the PCR reads, holding one entry per CDR3 protein. The repertoire consists of a few hundred thousand distinct CDR3 sequences, with over 25% occurring once and the leading ten covering 30% to 45%. This sample comprised PBMCs, obtained before TCRalphabeta/CD19-depleted stem cell transplant. These receptors were taken from a boy younger than two with Wiskott-Aldrich syndrome, due to receive a stem cell transplant.

V gene TRBV11-2 combines with J gene TRBJ1-5; D not resolved. There are 14 residues in the CDR3. The germline V gene encodes CDR1 SGHAT and CDR2 FQNNGV. Trimming stripped 5 bases from V and 7 bases from J, with 15 bases between. The CDR3 reads CASSLSDGGQPQHF. The CDR3, as DNA: TGTGCCAGCAGCCTCTCGGACGGAGGGCAGCCCCAGCATTTT.

In this sample, this clonotype turned up a few times. This chain uses TRBV5-1 with TRBJ1-2; tentative D call: TRBD1 (5 bases). Looked up from germline, CDR1 is SGHRS and CDR2 is YFSETQ. Trimming took off 5 bases at V and 2 bases at J, with 13 bases between the two ends. The CDR3 loop spans 14 amino acids. CDR3 nucleotide sequence: TGCGCCAGCAGGGGGGACCTACCGAACTATGGCTACACCTTC. It encodes CASRGDLPNYGYTF.

In this sample, this clonotype turned up once. The rearrangement joins TRBV15 to TRBJ2-3; D not certain. Germline CDR1 is LNHNV and CDR2 is YYDKDF (reference sequence). Deletions cut 2 bases from V and 3 bases from J, with 9 bases between. There are 14 residues in the CDR3. CDR3 in amino acids: CATSRNLLTDTQYF. The DNA of the CDR3 is TGTGCCACCAGCAGAAATCTCCTGACAGATACGCAGTATTTT.

V is TRBV20-1 and J is TRBJ2-7; no definite D call. Germline loops: CDR1 DFQATT, CDR2 SNEGSKA (reference sequence). The CDR3 has 13 residues. V lost 3 bases, J lost 3 bases, and 12 bases lay in between. The CDR3 DNA reads as TGCAGTGCTAGTCGAGCCGGAGACTACGAGCAGTACTTC. This codes for CSASRAGDYEQYF.

For this clonotype: One end of the junction is discordant with germline, which a read error may explain. The gene calls are TRBV20-1 and TRBJ2-1, with 10 bases aligning to TRBD2. The CDR3 covers 17 residues. The V gene's germline CDR1 is DFQATT and CDR2 SNEGSKA (reference sequence). CDR3 protein: CCARDTSGVSSYNEQFF. CDR3 coding DNA: TGCTGTGCTAGAGATACTAGCGGGGTCAGCTCCTACAATGAGCAGTTCTTC.

This chain links TRBV12-3 or TRBV12-4 with TRBJ2-1; TRBD2 is a possible D gene (5 bases). Deletions cut 2 bases from V and 2 bases from J, with 10 bases between. The CDR3 is 15 residues long. The CDR3 loop reads CASSLTGSAYNEQFF. CDR3 DNA sequence: TGTGCCAGCAGTTTAACGGGGTCAGCCTACAATGAGCAGTTCTTC.

V is TRBV12-3 or TRBV12-4 and J is TRBJ2-7; 10 bases map to TRBD1. The CDR3 has 18 amino acids. The V segment lost 2 bases and the J segment 7 bases; nucleotides outside the gene matches: 17. The chain's CDR3 is CASSLKWGIWTGGREQYF. CDR3 bases: TGTGCCAGCAGTTTAAAGTGGGGAATTTGGACAGGGGGTCGGGAGCAGTACTTC.

In this sample, this clonotype turned up many times. This CDR3 is CASSLGQAGEQYF. DNA of the CDR3: TGCGCCAGCAGCTTGGGACAGGCTGGCGAGCAGTACTTC. V and J are TRBV5-1 and TRBJ2-7, with D possibly matching TRBD1 (6 bases). The V gene lost 0 bases and the J gene lost 6 bases, with 10 bases spanning the gap. This CDR3 has 13 residues. Per the germline V gene, CDR1 is SGHRS and CDR2 is YFSETQ.

A few counts support this clonotype. This chain joins TRBV27 and TRBJ2-2, with D perhaps TRBD1 (5 bases). The CDR3 is 16 residues long. V lost 5 bases to trimming and J lost 6 bases, with 19 bases between them. Germline CDR1 reads MNHEY; CDR2 reads SMNVEV (reference sequence). CDR3 sequence (DNA): TGTGCCAGCAGTGACGAACCGGCAGGGAAAGCCGGGGAGCTGTTTTTT. This gives the protein CASSDEPAGKAGELFF.

The chain links TRBV27 to TRBJ2-1; D is unclear. This CDR3 is 14 amino acids long. V dropped 2 bases and J dropped 8 bases, with 13 bases sitting between them. Germline V gene lookup returns CDR1 MNHEY and CDR2 SMNVEV (reference sequence). The CDR3 spells CASSLATKYHEQFF. For the CDR3, the DNA is TGTGCCAGCAGTTTAGCTACTAAATACCATGAGCAGTTCTTC.

The chain has TRBV11-2 and TRBJ2-5, with 9 bases that match TRBD1. The CDR3 is 15 amino acids. CDR1 is SGHAT and CDR2 is FQNNGV in the germline V gene. Trimming cost V 5 bases and J 5 bases; bases outside gene matches: 9. CDR3 nucleotides: TGTGCCAGCAGCATGGCCGGGACAGGGCGGGAGACCCAGTACTTC. It is translated as CASSMAGTGRETQYF.

The genes are TRBV5-1 and TRBJ2-7, with 7 bases identical to TRBD1. With V trimmed by 7 bases and J by 0 bases, 19 bases remained unmatched. The CDR3 is 18 amino acids. The germline V gene encodes CDR1 SGHRS and CDR2 YFSETQ. CDR3 amino acids: CASPVAYEPGQRSYEQYF. CDR3 DNA sequence: TGCGCCAGCCCGGTCGCTTATGAGCCGGGACAGCGCTCCTACGAGCAGTACTTC.

This clonotype turned up a few times. The chain combines TRBV19 with TRBJ1-1; 8 bases line up with TRBD1. V gave up 5 bases and J gave up 5 bases; unmatched junction bases: 4. The germline CDR1 and CDR2 sequences are LNHDA and SQIVND (reference sequence). CDR3 length: 13 amino acids. CDR3 in amino acids: CASSPRGRTEAFF. Written as DNA, the CDR3 is TGTGCCAGTAGTCCCAGGGGGCGGACTGAAGCTTTCTTT.